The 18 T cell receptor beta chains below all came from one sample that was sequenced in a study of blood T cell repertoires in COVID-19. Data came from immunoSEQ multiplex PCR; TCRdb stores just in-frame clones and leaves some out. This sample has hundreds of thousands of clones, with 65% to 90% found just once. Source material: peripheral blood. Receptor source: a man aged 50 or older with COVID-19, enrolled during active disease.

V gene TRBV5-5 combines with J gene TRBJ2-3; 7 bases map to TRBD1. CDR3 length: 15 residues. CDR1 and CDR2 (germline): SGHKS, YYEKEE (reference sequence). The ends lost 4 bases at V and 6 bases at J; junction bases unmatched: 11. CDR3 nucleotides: TGTGCCAGCAGCCGAAGGGGGCTCGCGGGCGATACGCAGTATTTT. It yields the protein CASSRRGLAGDTQYF.

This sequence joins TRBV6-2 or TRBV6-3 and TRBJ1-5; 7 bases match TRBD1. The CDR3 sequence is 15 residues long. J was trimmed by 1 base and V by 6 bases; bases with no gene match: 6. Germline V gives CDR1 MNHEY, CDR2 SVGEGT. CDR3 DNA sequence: TGTGCCAGCAGCTCCGGGACAGCGAGCAATCAGCCCCAGCATTTT. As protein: CASSSGTASNQPQHF.

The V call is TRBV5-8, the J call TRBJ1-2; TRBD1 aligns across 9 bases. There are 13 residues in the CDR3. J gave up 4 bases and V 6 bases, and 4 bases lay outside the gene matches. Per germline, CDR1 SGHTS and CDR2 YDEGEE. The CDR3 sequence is CASIQTGGYGYTF. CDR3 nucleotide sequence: TGTGCCAGCATCCAGACAGGGGGCTATGGCTACACCTTC. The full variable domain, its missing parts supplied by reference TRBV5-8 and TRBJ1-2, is EAGVTQSPTHLIKTRGQQATLRCSPISGHTSVYWYQQALGLGLQFLLWYDEGEERNRGNFPPRFSGRQFPNYSSELNVNALELEDSALYLCASIQTGGYGYTFGSGTRLTVV.

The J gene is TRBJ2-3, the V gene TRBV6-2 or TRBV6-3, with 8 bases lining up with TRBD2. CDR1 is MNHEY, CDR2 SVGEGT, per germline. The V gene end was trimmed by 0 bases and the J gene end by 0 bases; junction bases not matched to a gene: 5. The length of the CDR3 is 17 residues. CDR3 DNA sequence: TGTGCCAGCAGTTACTCATTAGCGGGAAACAGCACAGATACGCAGTATTTT. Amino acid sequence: CASSYSLAGNSTDTQYF.

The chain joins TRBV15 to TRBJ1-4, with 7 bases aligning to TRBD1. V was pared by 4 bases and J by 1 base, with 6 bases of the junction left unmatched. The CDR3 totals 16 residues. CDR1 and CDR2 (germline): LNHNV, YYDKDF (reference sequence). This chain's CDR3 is CATSKQGYQTNEKLFF. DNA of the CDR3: TGTGCCACCAGCAAACAGGGGTATCAAACTAATGAAAAACTGTTTTTT.

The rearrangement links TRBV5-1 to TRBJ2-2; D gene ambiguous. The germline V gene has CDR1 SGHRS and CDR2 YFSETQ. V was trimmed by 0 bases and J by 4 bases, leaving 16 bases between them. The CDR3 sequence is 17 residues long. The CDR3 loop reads CASSLDPPTRGTGELFF. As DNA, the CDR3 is TGCGCCAGCAGCTTGGATCCTCCGACGAGAGGCACCGGGGAGCTGTTTTTT.

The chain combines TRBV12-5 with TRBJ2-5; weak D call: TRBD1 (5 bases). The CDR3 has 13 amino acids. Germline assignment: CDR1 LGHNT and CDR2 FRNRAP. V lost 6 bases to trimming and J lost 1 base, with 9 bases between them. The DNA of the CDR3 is TGTGCTAGTGGCCCCGACAGCCAAGAGACCCAGTACTTC. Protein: CASGPDSQETQYF.

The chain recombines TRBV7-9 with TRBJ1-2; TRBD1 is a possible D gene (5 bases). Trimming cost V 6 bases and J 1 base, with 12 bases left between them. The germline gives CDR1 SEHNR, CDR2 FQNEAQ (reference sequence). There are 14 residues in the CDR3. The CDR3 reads CASSLTQGNYGYTF. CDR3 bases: TGTGCCAGCAGTTTAACCCAGGGTAACTATGGCTACACCTTC.

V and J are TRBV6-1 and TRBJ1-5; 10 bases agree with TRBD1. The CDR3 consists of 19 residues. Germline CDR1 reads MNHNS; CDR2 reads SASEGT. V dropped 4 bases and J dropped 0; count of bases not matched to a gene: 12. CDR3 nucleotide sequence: TGTGCCAGCAGTGGTCGGGACAGGGGACGAATCTATAGCAATCAGCCCCAGCATTTT. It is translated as CASSGRDRGRIYSNQPQHF.

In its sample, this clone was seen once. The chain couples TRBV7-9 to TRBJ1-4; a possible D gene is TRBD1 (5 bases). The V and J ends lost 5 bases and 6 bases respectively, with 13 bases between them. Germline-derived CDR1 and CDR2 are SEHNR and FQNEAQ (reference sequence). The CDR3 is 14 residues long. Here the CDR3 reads CASSLGQGYEKLFF. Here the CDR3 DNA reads TGTGCCAGCAGCCTTGGGCAGGGTTATGAAAAACTGTTTTTT.

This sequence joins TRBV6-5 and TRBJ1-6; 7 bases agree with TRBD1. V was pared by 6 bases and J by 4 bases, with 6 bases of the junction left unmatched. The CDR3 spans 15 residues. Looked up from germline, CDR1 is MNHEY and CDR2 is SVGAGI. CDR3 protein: CASRAEGAYNSPLHF. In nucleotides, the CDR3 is TGTGCCAGCAGGGCCGAGGGGGCATATAATTCACCCCTCCACTTT.

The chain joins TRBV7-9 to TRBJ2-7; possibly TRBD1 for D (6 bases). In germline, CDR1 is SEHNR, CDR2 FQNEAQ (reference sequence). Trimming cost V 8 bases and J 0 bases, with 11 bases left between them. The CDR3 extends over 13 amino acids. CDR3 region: CASGGQSSYEQYF. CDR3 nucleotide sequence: TGTGCCAGCGGCGGACAGAGCTCCTACGAGCAGTACTTC.

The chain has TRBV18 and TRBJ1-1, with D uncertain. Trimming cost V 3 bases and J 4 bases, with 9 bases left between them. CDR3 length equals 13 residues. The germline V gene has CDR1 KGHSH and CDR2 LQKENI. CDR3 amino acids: CASSPTVGTEAFF. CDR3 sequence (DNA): TGTGCCAGCTCACCCACAGTGGGCACTGAAGCTTTCTTT.

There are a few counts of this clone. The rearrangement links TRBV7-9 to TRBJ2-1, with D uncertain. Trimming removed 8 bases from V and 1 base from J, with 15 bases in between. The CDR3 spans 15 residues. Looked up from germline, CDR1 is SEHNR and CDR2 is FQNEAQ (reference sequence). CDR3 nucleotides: TGTGCCAGCTCATCCGTTCCAGGTTCCTACAATGAGCAGTTCTTC. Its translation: CASSSVPGSYNEQFF.

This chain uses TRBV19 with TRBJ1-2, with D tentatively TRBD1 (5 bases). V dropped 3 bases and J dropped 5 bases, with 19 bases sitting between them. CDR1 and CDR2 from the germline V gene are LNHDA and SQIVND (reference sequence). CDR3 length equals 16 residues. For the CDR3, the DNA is TGTGCCAGTAGTATCGTGGGGCTTGAAGGCATATATGGCTACACCTTC. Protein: CASSIVGLEGIYGYTF.

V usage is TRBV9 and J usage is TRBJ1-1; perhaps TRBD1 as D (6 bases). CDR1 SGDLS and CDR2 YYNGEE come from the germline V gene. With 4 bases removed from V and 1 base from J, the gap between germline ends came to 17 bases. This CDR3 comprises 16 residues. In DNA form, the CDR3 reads TGTGCCAGCAGCCCCGCTGGACAGATGCCGAACACTGAAGCTTTCTTT. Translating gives CASSPAGQMPNTEAFF.

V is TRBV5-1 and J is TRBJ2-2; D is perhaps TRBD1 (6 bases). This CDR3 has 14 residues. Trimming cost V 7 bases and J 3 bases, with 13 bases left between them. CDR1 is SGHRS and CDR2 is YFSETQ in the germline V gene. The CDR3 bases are TGCGCCAGCTCAAATGAGGGGGACACCGGGGAGCTGTTTTTT. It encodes CASSNEGDTGELFF.

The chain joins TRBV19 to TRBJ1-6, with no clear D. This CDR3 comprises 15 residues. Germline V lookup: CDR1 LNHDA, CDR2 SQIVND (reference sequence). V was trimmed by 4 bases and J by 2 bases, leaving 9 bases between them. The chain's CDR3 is CASSRQATYNSPLHF. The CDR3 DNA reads TGTGCCAGTAGTAGGCAGGCCACCTATAATTCACCCCTCCACTTT.